What follows is one T cell receptor beta chain and its context. Here immunoSEQ multiplex PCR was the method, and the copy in TCRdb shows in-frame clones only, minus some. Among tens of thousands of clones listed, about four fifths were seen once. These data originate in a study of blood T cell repertoires in COVID-19. CDR3 size: 15 residues. From germline, CDR1 is LNHDA and CDR2 SQIVND (reference sequence). Trimming cost V 9 bases and J 6 bases; bases outside gene matches: 11. The source is a woman of 80 years or more with active or convalescent COVID-19. The specimen sequenced was peripheral blood. The rearrangement links TRBV19 to TRBJ1-6, with 7 nucleotides matching TRBD1. The CDR3, as DNA: TGTGCCAGCAATCACAGGGGTCTCGGTAATTCACCCCTCCACTTT. This encodes CASNHRGLGNSPLHF. Full variable domain (remainder filled in from reference TRBV19 and TRBJ1-6): DGGITQSPKYLFRKEGQNVTLSCEQNLNHDAMYWYRQDPGQGLRLIYYSQIVNDFQKGDIAEGYSVSREKKESFPLTVTSAQKNPTAFYLCASNHRGLGNSPLHFGNGTRLTVT.